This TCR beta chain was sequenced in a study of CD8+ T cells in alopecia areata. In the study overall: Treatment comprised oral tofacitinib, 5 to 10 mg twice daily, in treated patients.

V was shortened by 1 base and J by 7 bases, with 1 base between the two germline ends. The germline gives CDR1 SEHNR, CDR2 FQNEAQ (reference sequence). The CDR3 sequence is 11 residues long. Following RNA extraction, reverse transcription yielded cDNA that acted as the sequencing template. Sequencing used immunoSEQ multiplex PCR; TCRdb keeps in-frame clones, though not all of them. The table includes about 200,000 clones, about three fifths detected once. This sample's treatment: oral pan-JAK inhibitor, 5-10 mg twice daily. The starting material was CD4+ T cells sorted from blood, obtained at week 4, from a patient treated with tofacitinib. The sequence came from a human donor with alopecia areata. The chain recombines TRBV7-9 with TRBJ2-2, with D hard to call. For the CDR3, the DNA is TGTGCCAGCAGCTTAGTCGGGGAGCTGTTTTTT. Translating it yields CASSLVGELFF.